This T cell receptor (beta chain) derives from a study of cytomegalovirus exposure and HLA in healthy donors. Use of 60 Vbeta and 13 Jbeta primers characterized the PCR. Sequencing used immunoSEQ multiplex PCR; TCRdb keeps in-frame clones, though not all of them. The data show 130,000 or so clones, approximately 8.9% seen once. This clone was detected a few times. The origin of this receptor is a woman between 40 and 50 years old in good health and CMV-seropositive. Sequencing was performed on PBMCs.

The CDR3 bases are TGTGCCAGCAGCCAAATGCTAGCGGGGGGTAGTACGCAGTATTTT. Residues: CASSQMLAGGSTQYF. The chain combines TRBV14 with TRBJ2-3, with 11 bases fitting TRBD2. The CDR3 sequence is 15 residues long. Germline CDR1 SGHDN, CDR2 FVKESK. V gave up 2 bases and J gave up 8 bases; unmatched junction bases: 6.